The source of this T cell receptor (beta chain) is a study of early T cells in non-severe SARS-CoV-2 infection. This clonotype was seen more than once but under ten times. Unique molecular identifiers were affixed to single, distinct cDNA molecules. TCRdb redid the calling of the 5' RACE reads with MiXCR, one entry per CDR3 protein. Among more than 55,000 distinct CDR3 sequences listed, roughly 13% were seen once. The receptor's source is an adult who was a healthcare worker with PCR-confirmed SARS-CoV-2 infection or an uninfected control (not recorded which). Source material: whole blood.

CDR3: CASSYRVNTEAFF. CDR3 in DNA: TGTGCCAGCAGTTACAGGGTGAACACTGAAGCTTTCTTT. The chain employs TRBV6-5 and TRBJ1-1, with D hard to call. Trimming shortened V by 2 bases and J by 0 bases, and 4 bases separated the two germline ends. Germline loops: CDR1 MNHEY, CDR2 SVGAGI. There are 13 residues in the CDR3.